The 26 T cell receptor beta chains reported below all come from one sample, sequenced in a study of read filtering for tumor transcriptome and immune sequencing. The library was built from about 0.4 ug RNA with molecular barcoded adaptors for alpha/delta and beta/gamma chains. TCRdb processed the reads anew with MiXCR; each CDR3 protein has one entry. The repertoire has 100,000 to 150,000 distinct CDR3 sequences, approximately 13% of them found once; the top ten carry 6.5% to 9%. Sequences were obtained from a population of CD138-negative cells sorted from bone marrow. These receptors were obtained from a donor at least 40 years old with multiple myeloma.

This clonotype was counted many times. V usage is TRBV9 and J usage is TRBJ1-5; TRBD1 matches 9 bases. CDR3 size: 14 residues. V lost 3 bases, J lost 6 bases, and 4 bases stayed unmatched. Germline values: CDR1 SGDLS, CDR2 YYNGEE. CDR3 sequence reads: CASSAATGGQPQHF. The CDR3 DNA reads as TGTGCCAGCAGCGCCGCGACAGGGGGTCAGCCCCAGCATTTT.

This clonotype showed up many times. This sequence joins TRBV20-1 and TRBJ2-1; no clear D. The CDR3 is 15 amino acids. In germline, CDR1 is DFQATT, CDR2 SNEGSKA (reference sequence). Deletions cut 0 bases from V and 4 bases from J, with 13 bases between. The CDR3 sequence: CSAREMANSYNEQFF. CDR3 bases: TGCAGTGCTAGAGAAATGGCGAATTCGTACAATGAGCAGTTCTTC.

This clonotype came up many times. The V and J genes are TRBV7-9 and TRBJ2-7, with a tentative D call TRBD1 (5 bases). Trimming removed 5 bases at V and 3 bases at J, with 14 bases between. There are 14 residues in the CDR3. CDR1 is SEHNR and CDR2 is FQNEAQ in the germline V gene (reference sequence). This chain's CDR3 is CASSPRTPNYEQYF. In DNA form, the CDR3 reads TGTGCCAGCAGCCCCCGGACACCTAACTACGAGCAGTACTTC.

This clonotype was detected ten times or more. The chain combines TRBV20-1 with TRBJ1-2; TRBD1 might be the D (5 bases). The V gene's germline CDR1 is DFQATT and CDR2 SNEGSKA (reference sequence). V lost 2 bases and J lost 1, with 11 bases in between. The CDR3 contains 14 residues. CDR3 residues: CSARKYRNNYGYTF. In DNA, the CDR3 is TGCAGTGCTAGAAAGTACAGGAATAACTATGGCTACACCTTC.

This clonotype came up many times. J is TRBJ2-1 and V is TRBV3-1; 11 bases are a match to TRBD2. In germline, CDR1 is LGHDT, CDR2 YNNKEL (reference sequence). The CDR3 has 15 amino acids. V was pared by 4 bases and J by 7 bases, with 6 bases of the junction left unmatched. CDR3 amino acids: CASSPTSGSGNEQFF. The CDR3 region has the DNA TGTGCCAGCAGCCCAACTAGCGGGAGCGGGAATGAGCAGTTCTTC.

At least ten counts were recorded for this clonotype. The genes are TRBV7-9 and TRBJ1-1; the match to TRBD1 covers 8 bases. V lost 5 bases to trimming and J lost 0 bases; unmatched junction nucleotides: 8. CDR3 size: 16 residues. Per the germline V gene, CDR1 is SEHNR and CDR2 is FQNEAQ (reference sequence). CDR3 nucleotide sequence: TGTGCCAGCAGCCCCCGACGACAGGGGATGAACACTGAAGCTTTCTTT. Its translation: CASSPRRQGMNTEAFF.

This clonotype was detected only once. The chain uses TRBV4-2 and TRBJ1-1; TRBD1 might be the D (6 bases). The CDR3 is 17 amino acids. Trimming left V 0 bases short and J 1 base short, with 15 bases between. CDR1 is LGHNA, CDR2 YNFKEQ, per germline. The CDR3, as DNA: TGTGCCAGCAGCCAAGATGCGTTGGAAGGGGGGAACACTGAAGCTTTCTTT. It translates to CASSQDALEGGNTEAFF.

This clonotype appeared many times. The CDR3 sequence is CASSLGEGPEKLFF. CDR3 nucleotide sequence: TGTGCCAGCAGCTTAGGTGAAGGGCCGGAGAAACTGTTTTTT. J is TRBJ1-4 and V is TRBV7-9, with unresolved D. Deletions cut 1 base from V and 11 bases from J, with 14 bases between. This CDR3 has 14 amino acids. The germline gives CDR1 SEHNR, CDR2 FQNEAQ (reference sequence).

The gene calls are TRBV13 and TRBJ2-3, with D unclear. V was cut by 5 bases and J by 4 bases, with 7 bases left in between. The germline gives CDR1 PRHDT, CDR2 FYEKMQ (reference sequence). The CDR3 extends over 12 amino acids. The CDR3 nucleotides are TGTGCCAGCAGCCTGTCCGCAGATACGCAGTATTTT. Residues: CASSLSADTQYF.

This clonotype came up many times. The chain recombines TRBV7-9 with TRBJ2-5; tentatively, D is TRBD1 (6 bases). The V end lost 4 bases, the J end lost 4 bases, and 13 bases lay between the germline ends. CDR1 is SEHNR and CDR2 is FQNEAQ in the germline V gene (reference sequence). This CDR3 has 14 amino acids. CDR3 loop: CASSSTGPRETQYF. The CDR3 nucleotides are TGTGCCAGCAGCTCAACAGGGCCCCGAGAGACCCAGTACTTC. The entire variable domain, with the rest obtained from reference TRBV7-9 and TRBJ2-5, is as follows: DTGVSQNPRHKITKRGQNVTFRCDPISEHNRLYWYRQTLGQGPEFLTYFQNEAQLEKSRLLSDRFSAERPKGSFSTLEIQRTEQGDSAMYLCASSSTGPRETQYFGPGTRLLVL.

This clonotype was counted ten times or more. The chain is built from TRBV7-8 and TRBJ2-2, with 8 positions matching TRBD2. V lost 2 bases and J lost 1; bases outside the gene matches: 6. Germline V gene sequence: CDR1 SGHVS, CDR2 FQNEAQ. CDR3 size: 17 residues. CDR3 amino acids: CASSLMSLAGNTGELFF. CDR3 in DNA: TGTGCCAGCAGCTTAATGTCCCTAGCGGGGAACACCGGGGAGCTGTTTTTT.

A note on this clonotype: A far larger clone is one nucleotide away, so this likely arose from a read error. The chain links TRBV29-1 to TRBJ2-1, with 7 bases aligning to TRBD2. Looked up from germline, CDR1 is SQVTM and CDR2 is ANQGSEA. The CDR3 totals 11 residues. The CDR3 sequence: CSAGLNKEQFF. In nucleotides, the CDR3 is TGCAGCGCGGGACTAAACAAGGAGCAGTTCTTC.

This clonotype was detected many times. This chain links TRBV30 with TRBJ2-7; 9 nucleotides agree with TRBD1. This CDR3 comprises 13 residues. The trim removed 7 bases at V and 3 bases at J, leaving 7 bases unmatched. The germline V gene encodes CDR1 GTSNPN and CDR2 SVGIG (reference sequence). The CDR3 reads CASSGTGLYEQYF. The CDR3 DNA follows: TGTGCCTCTTCCGGGACAGGGCTCTACGAGCAGTACTTC.

The sample holds many counts of this clonotype. Here the CDR3 reads CSVAPVQGKLEAFF. The DNA for the CDR3 is TGCAGCGTTGCCCCGGTCCAGGGGAAGTTGGAAGCTTTCTTT. The chain carries TRBV29-1 and TRBJ1-1; D might be TRBD1 (6 bases). With 4 bases removed from V and 8 bases from J, the gap between germline ends came to 20 bases. CDR1 and CDR2 from the germline V gene are SQVTM and ANQGSEA. The CDR3 consists of 14 residues.

This clonotype was recorded at least ten times. J is TRBJ2-5 and V is TRBV20-1; 12 bases match TRBD2. The V gene's germline CDR1 is DFQATT and CDR2 SNEGSKA (reference sequence). V lost 3 bases, J lost 3 bases, and 5 bases stayed unmatched. This CDR3 is 15 amino acids long. The CDR3 here is CSASRTSGKEETQYF. The CDR3 DNA sequence: TGCAGTGCTAGCCGGACTAGCGGGAAGGAAGAGACCCAGTACTTC.

Of note for this clonotype: A read error may be the cause here, since a much bigger clone is one base away. J is TRBJ2-5 and V is TRBV4-1; 10 nucleotides match TRBD2. J was trimmed by 4 bases and V by 3 bases; bases with no gene match: 17. This CDR3 has 19 residues. CDR1 is MGHRA and CDR2 is YSYEKL in the germline V gene. As DNA, the CDR3 is TGCGCCAGCAGCCACCCCGGGACTAGCGAGAGAGGGGTATCAGAGACCCAGTACTTC. It encodes CASSHPGTSERGVSETQYF.

A remark on this clonotype: A much larger clone lies one base from this, so it may be a read error. Without the conserved terminal phenylalanine or tryptophan, this CDR3 likely stems from a read error. V gene TRBV5-1 combines with J gene TRBJ2-1, with TRBD2 identical over 14 bases. Germline loops: CDR1 SGHRS, CDR2 YFSETQ. The CDR3 is made up of 16 amino acids. With V trimmed by 7 bases and J by 4 bases, 7 bases remained unmatched. This chain's CDR3 is CASGTGTSGSYNEQFS. The CDR3 coding sequence is TGCGCCAGCGGCACCGGGACTAGCGGGAGTTACAATGAGCAGTTCTCC.

To note about this clonotype: A much larger clone is a single base away; this may be a read error. The chain links TRBV6-2 or TRBV6-3 to TRBJ2-7; a weak D match, TRBD1 (6 bases). The CDR3 length is 15 residues. Germline V gene data show CDR1 as MNHEY and CDR2 as SVGEGT. Trimming shortened V by 8 bases and J by 3 bases, and 20 bases separated the two germline ends. The CDR3: CASGPGARGVYEQYF. CDR3 DNA: TGTGCCAGCGGCCCCGGTGCCAGGGGAGTCTACGAGCAGTACTTC.

This clonotype appeared many times. V gene TRBV27 combines with J gene TRBJ2-7; 7 positions match TRBD2. This CDR3 contains 14 residues. V shed 1 base and J 5 bases; nucleotides not matched to a gene: 5. Per germline, CDR1 MNHEY and CDR2 SMNVEV (reference sequence). DNA of the CDR3: TGTGCCAGCAGTTTATTCCGGGAGGCCCACGAGCAGTACTTC. Translating gives CASSLFREAHEQYF.

This clonotype occurred many times. This chain uses TRBV6-2 or TRBV6-3 with TRBJ2-1, with a tentative D call TRBD2 (5 bases). V was pared by 7 bases and J by 5 bases, with 15 bases between. The CDR3 has 14 residues. Germline CDR1 and CDR2: MNHEY and SVGEGT. CDR3 region: CASNRGRANNEQFF. In DNA, the CDR3 is TGTGCCAGCAATCGGGGAAGGGCTAACAATGAGCAGTTCTTC.

This clonotype was seen ten or more times. Its ends do not fully match the called genes, so a read error is possible. V is TRBV20-1 and J is TRBJ2-5, with 7 bases matching TRBD1. This CDR3 region has 14 residues. Germline lookup yields CDR1 DFQATT and CDR2 SNEGSKA (reference sequence). In nucleotides, the CDR3 is TGCAGTGCTCGAGACCGCAGGGGGCAAGAGACCCAGTACTTC. This encodes CSARDRRGQETQYF.

This clonotype was picked up many times. The V and J genes are TRBV4-3 and TRBJ2-7; 10 positions match TRBD2. V gave up 3 bases and J gave up 4 bases; unmatched junction bases: 3. The CDR3 contains 14 residues. Germline CDR1 and CDR2: LGHNA and YSLEER. CDR3 DNA sequence: TGCGCCAGCAGCCATGGACTAGCGGAGTACGAGCAGTACTTC. Its protein product is CASSHGLAEYEQYF.

This clonotype was seen many times. This chain links TRBV2 with TRBJ1-6, with TRBD1 matching 7 bases. The trim removed 6 bases at V and 5 bases at J, leaving 7 bases unmatched. CDR1 and CDR2 (germline): SNHLY, FYNNEI. The CDR3 extends over 15 amino acids. The CDR3 nucleotides read TGTGCCAGCAGCAGGGGACAGTTGGATAATTCACCCCTCCACTTT. Protein sequence: CASSRGQLDNSPLHF.

In regard to this clonotype: A much larger clone differs by one base, so this may be a read error. The chain recombines TRBV7-3 with TRBJ2-1; 8 bases line up with TRBD1. Germline V gene lookup returns CDR1 SGHTA and CDR2 FQGTGA. This CDR3 is 15 amino acids long. J was trimmed by 4 bases and V by 5 bases; bases with no gene match: 7. The CDR3 protein is CASSPPGQEYNEQFF. CDR3 nucleotide sequence: TGTGCCAGCAGCCCGCCGGGACAGGAGTACAATGAGCAGTTCTTC.

The table lists this clonotype with many counts. The J gene is TRBJ1-1, the V gene TRBV29-1; D is unclear. V was trimmed by 7 bases and J by 1 base, leaving 19 bases between them. The CDR3 spans 15 residues. From germline, CDR1 is SQVTM and CDR2 ANQGSEA. Written as DNA, the CDR3 is TGCAGCGGTTTGTGGACGTTCTTTGGGAACACTGAAGCTTTCTTT. This gives the protein CSGLWTFFGNTEAFF.

This clonotype was counted at least ten times. The chain uses TRBV5-1 and TRBJ2-5; no definite D call. Germline CDR1 is SGHRS and CDR2 is YFSETQ. CDR3 length: 15 residues. Trimming took off 0 bases at V and 5 bases at J, with 14 bases between the two ends. CDR3 sequence reads: CASSLGRLNGETQYF. As DNA, the CDR3 is TGCGCCAGCAGCTTGGGGCGACTGAACGGCGAGACCCAGTACTTC.